The 3 T cell receptor beta chains listed next were all sequenced from one sample in a study of PD-1 blockade in classical Hodgkin lymphoma. In every patient, relapse followed autologous stem cell transplantation, while exposure to brentuximab vedotin differed. Clones were read by immunoSEQ multiplex PCR, and TCRdb kept only the in-frame ones, dropping some. The sample holds 10,000 to 15,000 clones, 84% seen once. This specimen consisted of peripheral blood mononuclear cells (PBMCs), obtained at baseline. All receptors derive from a human donor with classical Hodgkin lymphoma.

The chain joins TRBV6-1 to TRBJ1-6; D is unresolved. The CDR3 runs to 12 residues. Trimming took off 2 bases at V and 6 bases at J, with 2 bases between the two ends. Germline V gene data show CDR1 as MNHNS and CDR2 as SASEGT. The CDR3 sequence: CASSEFNSPLHF. CDR3 nucleotide sequence: TGTGCCAGCAGTGAATTTAATTCACCCCTCCACTTT.

The chain couples TRBV15 to TRBJ2-3, with TRBD2 identical over 7 bases. The CDR3 length is 17 residues. Germline V gene lookup returns CDR1 LNHNV and CDR2 YYDKDF (reference sequence). Losses at the gene ends were 3 bases for V and 2 bases for J; bases not matched to a gene: 11. The CDR3: CATSRGTSAQVTDTQYF. CDR3 in DNA: TGTGCCACCAGCAGGGGAACTAGCGCCCAGGTCACAGATACGCAGTATTTT.

This chain uses TRBV5-5 with TRBJ2-3, with TRBD2 matching 10 bases. CDR1 and CDR2 (germline): SGHKS, YYEKEE (reference sequence). The CDR3 totals 16 residues. V gave up 4 bases and J gave up 5 bases; unmatched junction bases: 10. CDR3 in amino acids: CASSPGASGGLDTQYF. The CDR3, as DNA: TGTGCCAGCAGCCCGGGGGCTAGCGGGGGATTAGATACGCAGTATTTT.